This TCR beta chain was observed in a study of cytomegalovirus exposure and HLA in healthy donors. Study-level points and caveats: No immune exposure information besides CMV serostatus was available. TCR beta chains numbering more than 150 were designated cytomegalovirus-associated. TCR beta sequences reportedly predicted the HLA-A and HLA-B alleles of most subjects accurately. Analysis performed later showed TCR beta chains linked to HLA being more clonally expanded than equally common others.

About this clone: What it binds is unknown.

The primer mix had 60 Vbeta and 13 Jbeta primers. Clones were sequenced by immunoSEQ multiplex PCR, and TCRdb holds only the in-frame ones, with some missing. The table records roughly 150,000 clones, 50% to 75% of them present only once. Trimming took 5 bases from V and 0 from J, leaving 13 bases between them. The CDR3 length is 15 residues. CDR1 MNHNS and CDR2 SASEGT come from the germline V gene. The clonotype was recovered from a young woman in good health and CMV-seropositive. The specimen sequenced was PBMCs. The genes are TRBV6-1 and TRBJ1-1; D is ambiguous. CDR3 loop: CASSPRIVLNTEAFF. CDR3 in DNA: TGTGCCAGCAGTCCCCGAATAGTTTTGAACACTGAAGCTTTCTTT.